Shown below are 20 T cell receptor beta chains from a single sample sequenced in a study of technical replicates of blood from four donors. The assay was immunoSEQ multiplex PCR, and TCRdb's table has in-frame clones only and misses some. The table records about 94,000 clones, almost 97% of them present only once. What was sequenced was T cells isolated from PBMCs. These receptor sequences come from a human donor in good health.

The chain couples TRBV10-1 to TRBJ2-2; TRBD1 matches 9 bases. This CDR3 is 14 amino acids long. V was pared by 4 bases and J by 7 bases, with 4 bases of the junction left unmatched. Germline V lookup: CDR1 WNHNN, CDR2 SYGVQD (reference sequence). CDR3: CASSVQGAGGELFF. The CDR3, as DNA: TGCGCCAGCAGTGTACAGGGGGCGGGCGGGGAGCTGTTTTTT.

The CDR3 DNA follows: TGCGCCAGCAGCGAGGGGAGACCTGGAAACACCATATATTTT. It encodes CASSEGRPGNTIYF. This sequence joins TRBV10-2 and TRBJ1-3, with D maybe TRBD1 (5 bases). CDR3 length equals 14 residues. The germline CDR1 and CDR2 sequences are WSHSY and SAAADI. V lost 6 bases and J 2 bases, leaving 11 bases between the germline ends.

The rearrangement links TRBV28 to TRBJ2-7; possible D gene TRBD1, 6 bases. Germline loops: CDR1 MDHEN, CDR2 SYDVKM. This CDR3 has 15 residues. Trimming took 6 bases from V and 5 from J, leaving 20 bases between them. CDR3 sequence reads: CASSLPQGLMDEQYF. DNA of the CDR3: TGTGCCAGCAGCTTACCACAGGGTTTAATGGACGAGCAGTACTTC.

The V and J genes are TRBV4-2 and TRBJ2-3; a weak D match, TRBD2 (5 bases). The CDR3 extends over 15 amino acids. Trimming removed 2 bases from V and 2 bases from J, with 11 bases in between. Germline V gives CDR1 LGHNA, CDR2 YNFKEQ. CDR3 loop: CASSQRSGYTDTQYF. DNA of the CDR3: TGTGCCAGCAGCCAAAGGAGCGGCTACACAGATACGCAGTATTTT.

The rearrangement links TRBV9 to TRBJ2-3; possibly TRBD1 for D (6 bases). The CDR3 is made up of 15 amino acids. The germline V and J ends were trimmed by 4 bases and 1 base, with 13 bases remaining between them. CDR1 is SGDLS and CDR2 is YYNGEE in the germline V gene. In nucleotides, the CDR3 is TGTGCCAGCAGCTTAGGACAGAGTCGCACAGATACGCAGTATTTT. Translated: CASSLGQSRTDTQYF.

The genes are TRBV4-2 and TRBJ2-7, with 7 bases that match TRBD2. CDR1 is LGHNA and CDR2 is YNFKEQ in the germline V gene. CDR3 size: 15 residues. With V trimmed by 3 bases and J by 5 bases, 10 bases remained unmatched. CDR3 nucleotide sequence: TGTGCCAGCAGCCACATAAGCGGGAACAGCGACGAGCAGTACTTC. The encoded protein is CASSHISGNSDEQYF.

This clone has only one observation. This rearrangement joins TRBV18 to TRBJ1-2; 8 positions agree with TRBD1. The J segment lost 6 bases and the V segment lost 3 bases, leaving 9 bases of the junction unmatched. In germline, CDR1 is KGHSH, CDR2 LQKENI. The CDR3 covers 15 residues. The CDR3 spells CASSPAGTGPNGYTF. In DNA, the CDR3 is TGTGCCAGCTCACCTGCCGGGACAGGACCCAATGGCTACACCTTC.

The V and J genes are TRBV6-4 and TRBJ2-1; 12 bases are a match to TRBD2. CDR3 length: 17 amino acids. Germline V gene data show CDR1 as MRHNA and CDR2 as SNTAGT. J gave up 7 bases and V 5 bases, and 12 bases lay outside the gene matches. The CDR3 region is CASSRVQSTSGRNEQFF. CDR3 DNA sequence: TGTGCCAGCAGTCGGGTTCAATCGACTAGCGGGAGAAATGAGCAGTTCTTC.

V gene TRBV6-5 combines with J gene TRBJ1-1; D possibly corresponds to TRBD1 (5 bases). Germline CDR1 reads MNHEY; CDR2 reads SVGAGI. The CDR3 is 12 residues long. The germline V and J ends were trimmed by 3 bases and 8 bases, with 10 bases remaining between them. CDR3 DNA: TGTGCCAGCAGTTATTACGGACACGAAGCTTTCTTT. Translated: CASSYYGHEAFF.

The chain carries TRBV4-1 and TRBJ1-2; D possibly corresponds to TRBD1 (5 bases). The CDR3 runs 17 residues. V was shortened by 3 bases and J by 8 bases, with 25 bases between the two germline ends. Looked up from germline, CDR1 is MGHRA and CDR2 is YSYEKL. This chain's CDR3 is CASSQPSTPVGGIGYTF. The CDR3, as DNA: TGCGCCAGCAGCCAGCCCTCAACCCCAGTCGGGGGGATCGGCTACACCTTC.

The gene calls are TRBV9 and TRBJ2-1; 7 bases match TRBD2. V shed 4 bases, J shed 4 bases, and the junction held 8 bases outside the gene matches. CDR1 and CDR2 from the germline V gene are SGDLS and YYNGEE. The CDR3 extends over 15 amino acids. The CDR3 bases are TGTGCCAGCAGCCCCCCCACGGGAGGTTACAATGAGCAGTTCTTC. Translated, it gives CASSPPTGGYNEQFF.

The chain combines TRBV19 with TRBJ2-7, with 8 bases aligning to TRBD1. V gave up 3 bases and J gave up 5 bases; unmatched junction bases: 3. Germline V gives CDR1 LNHDA, CDR2 SQIVND (reference sequence). This CDR3 has 13 residues. CDR3 bases: TGTGCCAGTAGTATGCAGGGGGCCAACGAGCAGTACTTC. Translating it yields CASSMQGANEQYF.

The chain couples TRBV19 to TRBJ2-1; 7 nucleotides agree with TRBD2. Germline V CDR1 and CDR2: LNHDA, SQIVND (reference sequence). J lost 9 bases, V lost 8 bases, and 10 bases had no gene match. CDR3 length: 13 amino acids. The CDR3 coding sequence is TGTGCCAGTGGCGGGCGGGAGTTAAGTGAGCAGTTCTTC. Encoded protein: CASGGRELSEQFF.

This chain joins TRBV28 and TRBJ2-3, with TRBD1 matching 9 bases. CDR1 and CDR2 from the germline V gene are MDHEN and SYDVKM. This CDR3 comprises 15 residues. With 10 bases clipped from V and 2 bases from J, the junction kept 10 bases outside the gene matches. The DNA of the CDR3 is TGTGCCAACTCCCCCGGGACAGGGCTCACAGATACGCAGTATTTT. Protein sequence: CANSPGTGLTDTQYF.

The chain uses TRBV9 and TRBJ1-4; D gene ambiguous. Trimming took 3 bases from V and 4 from J, leaving 13 bases between them. The CDR3 runs to 15 residues. Germline V gives CDR1 SGDLS, CDR2 YYNGEE. Here the CDR3 DNA reads TGTGCCAGCAGCGAGGATGGAGGGAGTAATGAAAAACTGTTTTTT. Protein product: CASSEDGGSNEKLFF.

The chain is built from TRBV28 and TRBJ1-1; 10 nucleotides align to TRBD1. CDR3 size: 14 residues. Germline V gene data show CDR1 as MDHEN and CDR2 as SYDVKM. Unmatched junction bases numbered 1, after V lost 2 bases and J lost 4 bases. The CDR3 nucleotides are TGTGCCAGCAGTTTAGGACAGGGGGTCACTGAAGCTTTCTTT. It encodes CASSLGQGVTEAFF.

This chain connects TRBV6-6 to TRBJ2-1; TRBD2 matches 8 bases. CDR1 and CDR2 from the germline V gene are MNHNY and SVGAGI (reference sequence). With V trimmed by 5 bases and J by 10 bases, 10 bases remained unmatched. The CDR3 contains 14 residues. The CDR3 coding sequence is TGTGCCAGCAGTGGGGGACTAGTTCCCAGGGAGCAGTTCTTC. Amino acid sequence: CASSGGLVPREQFF.

Note on this clone: The same CDR3 arises from other DNA sequences in this sample as well. CDR3 DNA sequence: TGTGCCAGCAGCTTAGCCAGGGAGAACACTGAAGCTTTCTTT. Encoded protein: CASSLARENTEAFF. V gene TRBV7-9 combines with J gene TRBJ1-1; D may be TRBD1 (5 bases). The CDR3 extends over 14 amino acids. Germline V gene lookup returns CDR1 SEHNR and CDR2 FQNEAQ (reference sequence). V was clipped by 0 bases and J by 1 base, with 6 bases between them.

This chain links TRBV19 with TRBJ2-7; D is possibly TRBD1 (5 bases). Germline V gene sequence: CDR1 LNHDA, CDR2 SQIVND (reference sequence). V lost 2 bases, J lost 3 bases, and 8 bases lay in between. The CDR3 runs to 13 residues. The CDR3 spells CASSIQGDYEQYF. CDR3 coding DNA: TGTGCCAGTAGTATACAGGGCGACTACGAGCAGTACTTC.

This chain links TRBV7-9 with TRBJ2-3, with a possible D match to TRBD1 (6 bases). CDR3 length: 15 residues. The V gene lost 1 base and the J gene lost 4 bases, with 12 bases spanning the gap. CDR1 is SEHNR, CDR2 FQNEAQ, per germline (reference sequence). The CDR3 protein is CASSLVGAKPDTQYF. For the CDR3, the DNA is TGTGCCAGCAGCTTAGTGGGGGCGAAGCCAGATACGCAGTATTTT.